The TCR beta chain under discussion was sequenced for a study of cytomegalovirus exposure and HLA in healthy donors. Donors sampled were nominally healthy, though unrecorded immune exposures were likely. This CDR3 comprises 15 residues. Germline V gives CDR1 SQVTM, CDR2 ANQGSEA. Trimming removed 1 base at V and 0 bases at J, with 10 bases between. PCR amplification relied on 60 Vbeta primers (plus 13 Jbeta primers). Repertoires were generated with immunoSEQ multiplex PCR, while TCRdb's copy carries only in-frame clones and drops some. The sample table includes around 33,000 clones. Details on this clone: Its specificity is unknown.

Study-level results: The investigators catalogued some 160 TCR beta chains as cytomegalovirus-associated. When a later analysis compared HLA-associated TCR beta chains with equally common others, the HLA-associated chains turned out to be more clonally expanded and to have lower generation probabilities. Links to common viral pathogens appeared, in a later analysis, for several of the most significant clusters.

Sequenced sample: PBMCs. The origin of this receptor is a man aged 35-49 years in good health and CMV-seronegative. The V call is TRBV29-1, the J call TRBJ1-5; no reliable D call. The CDR3 region has the DNA TGCAGCGTTGAAGGCGAGACAAATAGCAATCAGCCCCAGCATTTT. Encoded protein: CSVEGETNSNQPQHF.